This T cell receptor beta chain was retrieved from a study of blood T cell repertoires in COVID-19. The CDR3 consists of 14 residues. Between the trimmed V and J ends, which lost 0 bases and 5 bases, there was a span of 10 bases. Germline V CDR1 and CDR2: SGHTA, FQGNSA. The data were produced by immunoSEQ multiplex PCR, yet TCRdb's version contains in-frame clones alone and is incomplete. The data show 150,000 to 200,000 clones, 70% to 90% seen once. The sequenced material came from peripheral blood. This receptor was taken from a man aged 18 to 35 who had recovered from COVID-19. This chain uses TRBV7-2 with TRBJ1-1, with a weak D call TRBD1 (5 bases). The CDR3 region has the DNA TGTGCCAGCAGCTTAGCAGGGGCAAGGACTGAAGCTTTCTTT. Translated, it gives CASSLAGARTEAFF.